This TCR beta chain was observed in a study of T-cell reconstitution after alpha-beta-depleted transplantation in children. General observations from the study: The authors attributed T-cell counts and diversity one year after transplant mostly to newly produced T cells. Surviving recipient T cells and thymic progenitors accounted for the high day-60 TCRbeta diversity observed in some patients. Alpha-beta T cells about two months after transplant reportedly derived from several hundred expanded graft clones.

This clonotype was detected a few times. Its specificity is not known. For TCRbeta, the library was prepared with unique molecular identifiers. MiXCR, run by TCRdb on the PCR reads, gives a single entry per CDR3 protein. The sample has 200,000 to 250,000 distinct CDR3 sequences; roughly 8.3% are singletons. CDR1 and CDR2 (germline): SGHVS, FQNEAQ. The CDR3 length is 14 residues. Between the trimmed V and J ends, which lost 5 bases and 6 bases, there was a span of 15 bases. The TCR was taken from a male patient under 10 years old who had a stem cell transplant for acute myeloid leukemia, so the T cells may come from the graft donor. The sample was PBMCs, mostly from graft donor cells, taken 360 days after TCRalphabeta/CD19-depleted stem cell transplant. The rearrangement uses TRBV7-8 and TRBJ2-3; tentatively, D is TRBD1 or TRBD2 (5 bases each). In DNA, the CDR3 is TGTGCCAGCAGCCAACTAGGGGATTCGGATACGCAGTATTTT. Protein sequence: CASSQLGDSDTQYF.